These 16 T cell receptor beta chains were sequenced from one sample in a study of cytomegalovirus exposure and HLA in healthy donors. Researchers ran the PCR with 60 Vbeta and 13 Jbeta primers. Only in-frame clones appear in the TCRdb table, and some are missing; sequencing was by immunoSEQ multiplex PCR. Among some 110,000 clones, roughly two thirds were seen once, and the ten largest hold roughly 2.8%. The material sequenced was PBMCs. Receptor source: a female donor in good health and CMV-seronegative.

The chain joins TRBV13 to TRBJ2-1; maybe TRBD2 (6 bases). Trimming left V 5 bases short and J 3 bases short, with 26 bases between. Looked up from germline, CDR1 is PRHDT and CDR2 is FYEKMQ (reference sequence). This CDR3 region has 19 residues. The CDR3 nucleotides are TGTGCCAGCAGCCCCCCCCTCTTACTGCCGGGAGAACACTACAATGAGCAGTTCTTC. Translated, it gives CASSPPLLLPGEHYNEQFF.

The V call is TRBV19, the J call TRBJ1-5, with unresolved D. With 3 bases removed from V and 3 bases from J, the gap between germline ends came to 15 bases. This CDR3 region has 16 residues. Per germline, CDR1 LNHDA and CDR2 SQIVND (reference sequence). The CDR3 DNA reads TGTGCCAGTAGTATCGGTTTAGTAAATCCCAATCAGCCCCAGCATTTT. Protein sequence: CASSIGLVNPNQPQHF.

This chain joins TRBV28 and TRBJ1-5; D perhaps matches TRBD1 (5 bases). Germline CDR1 is MDHEN and CDR2 is SYDVKM. The V end lost 8 bases, the J end lost 0 bases, and 14 bases lay between the germline ends. CDR3 size: 15 residues. The CDR3, as DNA: TGTGCCAGCCCCTTGGGGCAGTTTAGCAATCAGCCCCAGCATTTT. Translating it yields CASPLGQFSNQPQHF.

This clone turned up a few times. The chain has TRBV18 and TRBJ1-2; maybe TRBD1 (6 bases). Trimming removed 5 bases from V and 6 bases from J, with 16 bases in between. Germline V gives CDR1 KGHSH, CDR2 LQKENI. This CDR3 region has 14 residues. DNA of the CDR3: TGTGCCAGCTCAGGGACATTTAAGGTGGATGGCTACACCTTC. This codes for CASSGTFKVDGYTF.

V usage is TRBV27 and J usage is TRBJ2-7; tentative D call: TRBD1 (5 bases). The CDR3 is 16 amino acids. CDR1 is MNHEY and CDR2 is SMNVEV in the germline V gene (reference sequence). Trimming took 8 bases from V and 0 from J, leaving 20 bases between them. Written as DNA, the CDR3 is TGTGCCAGCGGGGCTACACCGGGCCGGAGCTCCTACGAGCAGTACTTC. This encodes CASGATPGRSSYEQYF.

A few counts support this clone. V and J are TRBV28 and TRBJ2-7; 7 nucleotides match TRBD1. Germline V gene lookup returns CDR1 MDHEN and CDR2 SYDVKM. The CDR3 runs to 16 residues. V lost 4 bases to trimming and J lost 2 bases; unmatched junction nucleotides: 11. CDR3 sequence reads: CASSSLNRGDPYEQYF. CDR3 DNA: TGTGCCAGCAGTTCTCTAAACAGGGGAGACCCCTACGAGCAGTACTTC. Filled out from reference TRBV28 and TRBJ2-7, the complete variable domain reads DVKVTQSSRYLVKRTGEKVFLECVQDMDHENMFWYRQDPGLGLRLIYFSYDVKMKEKGDIPEGYSVSREKKERFSLILESASTNQTSMYLCASSSLNRGDPYEQYFGPGTRLTVT.

This chain links TRBV10-3 with TRBJ2-1; TRBD2 aligns across 7 bases. J was trimmed by 13 bases and V by 3 bases; bases with no gene match: 9. The CDR3 has 13 amino acids. Germline V gene lookup returns CDR1 ENHRY and CDR2 SYGVKD. The CDR3 loop is CAISDGWGGEQFF. DNA of the CDR3: TGTGCCATCAGTGACGGGTGGGGGGGGGAACAGTTCTTC.

This clone was found a few times. The rearrangement joins TRBV7-2 to TRBJ2-5, with 8 bases lining up with TRBD2. The CDR3 is made up of 15 amino acids. Per germline, CDR1 SGHTA and CDR2 FQGNSA. V was pared by 5 bases and J by 1 base, with 6 bases of the junction left unmatched. The CDR3 loop reads CASSQGSGSQETQYF. The CDR3 DNA is TGTGCCAGCAGCCAGGGCAGCGGGAGCCAAGAGACCCAGTACTTC.

This clone was found once. The V and J genes are TRBV7-9 and TRBJ1-4, with a tentative D call TRBD1 (5 bases). Germline lookup yields CDR1 SEHNR and CDR2 FQNEAQ (reference sequence). There are 14 residues in the CDR3. V was shortened by 3 bases and J by 15 bases, with 20 bases between the two germline ends. This CDR3 reads CASSFTTGPGRVFF. The CDR3 DNA is TGTGCCAGCAGCTTCACTACAGGCCCAGGGAGGGTGTTTTTT.

This clone was seen a handful of times. The gene calls are TRBV7-6 and TRBJ1-5; no definite D call. CDR3 size: 15 residues. The V gene lost 1 base and the J gene lost 5 bases, with 12 bases spanning the gap. Germline values: CDR1 SGHVS, CDR2 FNYEAQ. The CDR3 loop is CASSLGGRDYQPQHF. In DNA, the CDR3 is TGTGCCAGCAGCTTAGGGGGTCGGGATTATCAGCCCCAGCATTTT.

The chain employs TRBV7-3 and TRBJ1-5; perhaps TRBD1 as D (6 bases). V gave up 6 bases and J gave up 5 bases, with 11 bases separating them. Germline-derived CDR1 and CDR2 are SGHTA and FQGTGA. The length of the CDR3 is 13 residues. CDR3 protein: CASSMGADQPQHF. The CDR3 region has the DNA TGTGCCAGCAGTATGGGGGCCGATCAGCCCCAGCATTTT.

V is TRBV29-1 and J is TRBJ2-1; D may be TRBD1 (5 bases). V lost 2 bases and J 2 bases, leaving 16 bases between the germline ends. The CDR3 totals 16 residues. Germline V lookup: CDR1 SQVTM, CDR2 ANQGSEA. The CDR3 region has the DNA TGCAGCGTTGAAAGTGTTGGGGCAGGAGCCTACAATGAGCAGTTCTTC. Translated: CSVESVGAGAYNEQFF.

The V and J genes are TRBV27 and TRBJ1-5, with D tentatively TRBD1 (6 bases). The ends were cut back, 4 bases at V and 4 bases at J, with 8 bases in the middle. Germline CDR1 and CDR2: MNHEY and SMNVEV (reference sequence). There are 13 residues in the CDR3. The CDR3 coding sequence is TGTGCCAGCAGTTGGGACAAGAATCAGCCCCAGCATTTT. It encodes CASSWDKNQPQHF.

The J gene is TRBJ2-3, the V gene TRBV15, with D tentatively TRBD2 (5 bases). Trimming stripped 0 bases from V and 14 bases from J, with 12 bases between. This CDR3 is 12 amino acids long. Germline V CDR1 and CDR2: LNHNV, YYDKDF (reference sequence). The CDR3 nucleotides are TGTGCCACCAGCAGAGAGGACTCCTCCCGGTATTTT. It codes for CATSREDSSRYF.

V and J are TRBV5-8 and TRBJ2-5, with D unclear. CDR3 length: 12 amino acids. In germline, CDR1 is SGHTS, CDR2 YDEGEE. Trimming shortened V by 4 bases and J by 9 bases, and 13 bases separated the two germline ends. The CDR3 here is CASSDSLHSQYF. CDR3 bases: TGTGCCAGCAGCGACTCCCTCCACTCCCAGTACTTC.

This clone appeared a few times. The V gene is TRBV29-1, the J gene TRBJ2-3; D unclear. Per the germline V gene, CDR1 is SQVTM and CDR2 is ANQGSEA. V was trimmed by 7 bases and J by 4 bases, leaving 9 bases between them. This CDR3 has 11 amino acids. In DNA form, the CDR3 reads TGCAGCGCCTGGCTCCCAGATACGCAGTATTTT. This encodes CSAWLPDTQYF.